This TCR beta chain was obtained from a study of T cell responses to AZD1222 COVID-19 vaccine. Concerning this clone: Its antigen is unidentified.

Clones were sequenced by immunoSEQ multiplex PCR, and TCRdb holds only the in-frame ones, with some missing. This table has about 150,000 clones, 90% appearing once. Germline V CDR1 and CDR2: LNHDA, SQIVND (reference sequence). Trimming left V 4 bases short and J 8 bases short, with 17 bases between. This CDR3 comprises 14 residues. Study-wide results and caveats: Reportedly, nearly half of unique spike TCRs recognized epitopes outside B.1.351/B.1.1.7 mutations. Repertoires were obtained solely post-peak T cell response.

This receptor was taken from an adult in good health. The rearrangement uses TRBV19 and TRBJ1-2; D may be TRBD1 (5 bases). The sequencing used peripheral blood, collected on day 0 of AZD1222 vaccination. CDR3 amino acids: CASSRTIQEGGYTF. CDR3 bases: TGTGCCAGTAGTAGAACAATACAGGAGGGAGGCTACACCTTC.